This T cell receptor (beta chain) is drawn from a study of blood T cell repertoires in COVID-19. Profiled with immunoSEQ multiplex PCR; TCRdb holds only in-frame clones, not every one. Counted here are fewer than 70,000 clones, about 86% occurring once; the ten biggest clones make up 9.5% to 15%. With V trimmed by 6 bases and J by 0 bases, 6 bases remained unmatched. The CDR3 loop spans 15 amino acids. Germline V gene data show CDR1 as MNHEY and CDR2 as SVGAGI. The rearrangement uses TRBV6-5 and TRBJ1-2; TRBD1 aligns across 8 bases. The receptor comes from a human donor in a cohort sampled during active COVID-19. Sequenced material: peripheral blood. CDR3 residues: CASRQRDRTNYGYTF. The CDR3 nucleotides read TGTGCCAGCAGACAAAGGGACAGGACTAACTATGGCTACACCTTC.